This is a list of T cell receptor beta chains from one sample in a study of cytomegalovirus exposure and HLA in healthy donors. TCRdb's copy holds only in-frame clones and misses some; the assay was immunoSEQ multiplex PCR. The sample shows 45,000 to 60,000 clones, around 81% of them seen only once. The specimen sequenced was PBMCs. The receptors were gathered from a man aged 30 to 39 in good health and CMV-seropositive. The CDR3 runs from the conserved cysteine through the conserved F or W. Each record gives: V gene, clone size, D gene, J gene, CDR3 protein, CDR3 DNA. A D gene is named only where the DNA matches it firmly. Clone size, where shown, is once, few, many, or a class for clones that have expanded.

v_gene: TRBV27
abundance: -
d_gene: TRBD1
j_gene: TRBJ2-7
CDR3aa: CASRAGQGAYEQYF
CDR3nt: TGTGCCAGCAGGGCGGGACAGGGGGCCTACGAGCAGTACTTC

v_gene: TRBV5-1
abundance: -
d_gene: -
j_gene: TRBJ2-3
CDR3aa: CASTSGIGDTQYF
CDR3nt: TGCGCCAGCACAAGCGGTATAGGGGATACGCAGTATTTT

v_gene: TRBV5-1
abundance: -
d_gene: -
j_gene: TRBJ2-5
CDR3aa: CASSPGGQETQYF
CDR3nt: TGCGCCAGCAGCCCCGGAGGGCAGGAGACCCAGTACTTC

v_gene: TRBV29-1
abundance: few
d_gene: TRBD2
j_gene: TRBJ2-5
CDR3aa: CSIKGTSGGQETQYF
CDR3nt: TGCAGCATCAAGGGGACTAGCGGGGGGCAAGAGACCCAGTACTTC

v_gene: TRBV9
abundance: once
d_gene: -
j_gene: TRBJ2-1
CDR3aa: CASSARHGGAYNEQFF
CDR3nt: TGTGCCAGCAGCGCCCGGCACGGGGGAGCTTACAATGAGCAGTTCTTC

v_gene: TRBV5-4
abundance: -
d_gene: TRBD2
j_gene: TRBJ2-5
CDR3aa: CASSLASGETQYF
CDR3nt: TGTGCCAGCAGCTTGGCTAGCGGGGAGACCCAGTACTTC

v_gene: TRBV19
abundance: -
d_gene: -
j_gene: TRBJ1-1
CDR3aa: CASSFRNTEAFF
CDR3nt: TGTGCCAGTAGTTTTAGGAACACTGAAGCTTTCTTT

v_gene: TRBV10-3
abundance: -
d_gene: TRBD2
j_gene: TRBJ2-5
CDR3aa: CAISEFTSGGFQETQYF
CDR3nt: TGTGCCATCAGTGAGTTTACTAGCGGGGGCTTCCAAGAGACCCAGTACTTC

v_gene: TRBV18
abundance: -
d_gene: TRBD1
j_gene: TRBJ1-1
CDR3aa: CASSDRANTEAFF
CDR3nt: TGTGCCAGCTCCGACAGGGCGAACACTGAAGCTTTCTTT

v_gene: TRBV6-1
abundance: few
d_gene: TRBD1
j_gene: TRBJ1-4
CDR3aa: CASSVLGRQGTQKLFF
CDR3nt: TGTGCCAGCAGTGTCCTGGGGAGACAGGGGACTCAAAAACTGTTTTTT

v_gene: TRBV28
abundance: few
d_gene: TRBD1
j_gene: TRBJ2-1
CDR3aa: CASSSDRDNEQFF
CDR3nt: TGTGCCAGCAGTTCCGACAGGGACAATGAGCAGTTCTTC

v_gene: TRBV5-8
abundance: -
d_gene: -
j_gene: TRBJ1-5
CDR3aa: CASSLLRQKNQPQHF
CDR3nt: TGTGCCAGCAGCTTATTGAGACAGAAGAATCAGCCCCAGCATTTT

v_gene: TRBV19
abundance: -
d_gene: -
j_gene: TRBJ2-5
CDR3aa: CASSTFQGTQETQYF
CDR3nt: TGTGCCAGTAGTACATTCCAGGGTACCCAAGAGACCCAGTACTTC

v_gene: TRBV4-2
abundance: -
d_gene: TRBD2
j_gene: TRBJ2-1
CDR3aa: CASSLGTAGDEQFF
CDR3nt: TGTGCCAGCAGCCTCGGAACAGCGGGAGATGAGCAGTTCTTC

v_gene: TRBV19
abundance: once
d_gene: -
j_gene: TRBJ1-4
CDR3aa: CASSIRDKSKLFF
CDR3nt: TGTGCCAGTAGTATCCGGGATAAATCAAAACTGTTTTTT

v_gene: TRBV5-6
abundance: -
d_gene: -
j_gene: TRBJ1-4
CDR3aa: CASSLRLPTEKLFF
CDR3nt: TGTGCCAGCAGCTTGAGGCTACCGACAGAAAAACTGTTTTTT

v_gene: TRBV7-2
abundance: -
d_gene: -
j_gene: TRBJ2-3
CDR3aa: CASSLGGREDTQYF
CDR3nt: TGTGCCAGCAGCCTAGGGGGGCGAGAAGATACGCAGTATTTT

v_gene: TRBV5-1
abundance: -
d_gene: TRBD1
j_gene: TRBJ1-1
CDR3aa: CASSRGQGPTEAFF
CDR3nt: TGCGCCAGCAGCCGTGGACAGGGACCTACTGAAGCTTTCTTT

v_gene: TRBV6-1
abundance: -
d_gene: TRBD1
j_gene: TRBJ2-7
CDR3aa: CASRLGQGGEQYF
CDR3nt: TGTGCCAGCAGACTGGGACAGGGAGGCGAGCAGTACTTC

v_gene: TRBV10-2
abundance: -
d_gene: TRBD2
j_gene: TRBJ2-5
CDR3aa: CASTGRRGSLETQYF
CDR3nt: TGCGCCAGCACCGGACGGCGGGGGAGTTTAGAGACCCAGTACTTC

v_gene: TRBV5-1
abundance: -
d_gene: TRBD1
j_gene: TRBJ1-2
CDR3aa: CASSPDRAYYGYTF
CDR3nt: TGCGCCAGCAGCCCGGACAGGGCCTACTATGGCTACACCTTC

v_gene: TRBV2
abundance: -
d_gene: -
j_gene: TRBJ1-4
CDR3aa: CASSLTGFNEKLFF
CDR3nt: TGTGCCAGCAGTTTAACAGGCTTTAATGAAAAACTGTTTTTT

v_gene: TRBV18
abundance: -
d_gene: TRBD1
j_gene: TRBJ2-7
CDR3aa: CASSSGQGSYEQYF
CDR3nt: TGTGCCAGCTCATCCGGACAGGGGTCGTACGAGCAGTACTTC

v_gene: TRBV19
abundance: -
d_gene: TRBD1
j_gene: TRBJ1-1
CDR3aa: CASGDRGLYTEAFF
CDR3nt: TGTGCCAGTGGGGACAGGGGGTTGTACACTGAAGCTTTCTTT

v_gene: TRBV6-6
abundance: -
d_gene: TRBD1
j_gene: TRBJ1-6
CDR3aa: CASSSRTGSAGSPLHF
CDR3nt: TGTGCCAGCAGTTCTAGGACAGGGTCGGCAGGCTCACCCCTCCACTTT